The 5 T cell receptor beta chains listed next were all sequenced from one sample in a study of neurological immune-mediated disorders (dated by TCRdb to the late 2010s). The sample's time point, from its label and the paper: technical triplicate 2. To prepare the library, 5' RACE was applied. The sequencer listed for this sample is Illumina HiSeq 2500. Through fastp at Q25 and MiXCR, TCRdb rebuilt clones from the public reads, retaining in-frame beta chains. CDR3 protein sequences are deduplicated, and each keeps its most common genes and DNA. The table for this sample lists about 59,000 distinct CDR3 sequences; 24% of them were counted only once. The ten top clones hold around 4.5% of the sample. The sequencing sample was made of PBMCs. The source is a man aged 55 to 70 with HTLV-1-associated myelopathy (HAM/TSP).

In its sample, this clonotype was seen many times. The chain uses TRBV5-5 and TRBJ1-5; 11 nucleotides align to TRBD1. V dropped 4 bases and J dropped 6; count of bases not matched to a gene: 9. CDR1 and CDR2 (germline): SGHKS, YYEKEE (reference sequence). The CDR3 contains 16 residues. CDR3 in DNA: TGTGCCAGCAGCACAGGGACAGGGGGGAATGGTCAGCCCCAGCATTTT. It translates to CASSTGTGGNGQPQHF.

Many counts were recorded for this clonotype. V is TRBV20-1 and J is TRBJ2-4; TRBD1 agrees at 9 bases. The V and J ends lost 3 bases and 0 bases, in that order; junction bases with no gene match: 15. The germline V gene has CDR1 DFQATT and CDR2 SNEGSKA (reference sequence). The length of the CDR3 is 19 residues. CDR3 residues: CSASPGTGRTNVAKNIQYF. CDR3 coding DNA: TGCAGTGCTAGTCCCGGGACAGGGCGAACCAACGTAGCCAAAAACATTCAGTACTTC.

The chain's CDR3 is CSARGIPGLAGGPGSTDTQYF. The CDR3 bases are TGCAGTGCTAGAGGGATACCGGGACTAGCGGGAGGGCCGGGTAGCACAGATACGCAGTATTTT. The J gene is TRBJ2-3, the V gene TRBV20-1; 16 positions match TRBD2. There are 21 residues in the CDR3. Germline V CDR1 and CDR2: DFQATT, SNEGSKA (reference sequence). V was pared by 1 base and J by 0 bases, with 13 bases of the junction left unmatched.

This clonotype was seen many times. Written as DNA, the CDR3 is TGTGCCAGCAGCCAAGCGGGACAGGGGTACGAGCAGTACTTC. This encodes CASSQAGQGYEQYF. The chain uses TRBV3-1 and TRBJ2-7, with 10 bases identical to TRBD1. The CDR3 covers 14 residues. The V gene's germline CDR1 is LGHDT and CDR2 YNNKEL (reference sequence). The J segment lost 4 bases and the V segment lost 1 base, leaving 1 base of the junction unmatched.

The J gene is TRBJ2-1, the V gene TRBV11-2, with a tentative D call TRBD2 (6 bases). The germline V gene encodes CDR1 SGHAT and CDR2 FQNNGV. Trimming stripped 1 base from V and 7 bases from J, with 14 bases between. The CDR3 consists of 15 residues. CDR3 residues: CASSLAGGGFNEQFF. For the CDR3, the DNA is TGTGCCAGCAGCTTAGCTGGGGGAGGATTTAATGAGCAGTTCTTC.